This T cell receptor beta chain was identified in a study of post-analysis software for immune sequencing data. Findings of the study overall: Patients used several TRBV segments, including TRBV5-6, TRBV5-1 and TRBV20-1, more often than controls.

Prepared libraries of TCR beta cDNA carried unique molecular identifiers. Each CDR3 protein gets one entry after TCRdb re-called the PCR reads with MiXCR. The repertoire consists of around 400,000 distinct CDR3 sequences, with around 37% occurring once and the leading ten covering roughly 13%. In regard to this clonotype: The target antigen is unknown.

The CDR3 sequence is 19 residues long. Trimming removed 4 bases at V and 1 base at J, with 26 bases between. The germline CDR1 and CDR2 sequences are SQVTM and ANQGSEA. The sample taken for sequencing was blood. The chain has TRBV29-1 and TRBJ2-1; perhaps D is TRBD1 or TRBD2 (6 bases each). This receptor was obtained from a girl between 10 and 17 years old with multiple sclerosis. CDR3 region: CSVGGGEIGGLPSYNEQFF. The CDR3 bases are TGCAGCGTTGGAGGGGGTGAAATAGGGGGGCTCCCGTCCTACAATGAGCAGTTCTTC.